The TCR beta chain described here comes from a study of shared clonotypes between healthy human individuals. Deep-level assay runs were performed. Generated by immunoSEQ multiplex PCR, the TCRdb table keeps only in-frame clones and is missing some. This sample has millions of clones, with around 96% found just once. Trimming cost V 0 bases and J 5 bases; bases outside gene matches: 11. The CDR3 has 17 amino acids. Germline loops: CDR1 SNHLY, CDR2 FYNNEI. Selected positively for CCR7 and CD45RO-negative, naive CD8 cells excluded terminally differentiated effector memory CD45RA+ cells. The sequenced sample consisted of naive CD8+ T cells sorted from blood. The source of this sequence is a man aged 18 to 29 in good health. This sequence joins TRBV2 and TRBJ2-5; 8 bases are a match to TRBD2. The chain's CDR3 is CASSEALASGPLETQYF. For the CDR3, the DNA is TGTGCCAGCAGTGAAGCACTGGCTAGCGGGCCTCTGGAGACCCAGTACTTC. The complete variable domain, with remaining parts taken from reference TRBV2 and TRBJ2-5, reads EPEVTQTPSHQVTQMGQEVILRCVPISNHLYFYWYRQILGQKVEFLVSFYNNEISEKSEIFDDQFSVERPDGSNFTLKIRSTKLEDSAMYFCASSEALASGPLETQYFGPGTRLLVL.